The clone carrying this TCR beta chain was seen repeatedly, ten times or more. Its specificity is not known. Study-wide results and caveats: Larger-cohort validation covered only one TCR beta V-J rearrangement. Tumor Treg TCRs overlapped most with tumor naive CD4+ cells. The TCR gene usage of tumor memory CD4+ T cells clustered together with blood and lymph node memory CD4+ cells and with lymph node naive CD4+ cells.

Cells sorted as Tregs were CD4+, CD25+ and CD127-/low. The length of the CDR3 is 13 residues. The junction had 10 bases not matched to a gene; V was cut back by 7 bases and J by 8 bases. Germline loops: CDR1 SQVTM, CDR2 ANQGSEA. Constant-region reverse primers amplified full-length variable regions, followed by semi-nested Nested Universal Primer A PCR. One entry per CDR3 protein results from TCRdb running MiXCR on the 5' RACE reads. The table records over 40,000 distinct CDR3 sequences, around 23% of them present only once. Sample: Tregs sorted from a lymph node. V gene TRBV29-1 combines with J gene TRBJ1-2; 10 bases map to TRBD1. The sequence came from a female donor with breast cancer. The CDR3 spells CSARTGGDLGYTF. CDR3 DNA sequence: TGCAGCGCAAGGACAGGGGGTGATTTGGGCTACACCTTC.